Sequencing of this TCR beta chain was carried out in a study of cytomegalovirus exposure and HLA in healthy donors. The CDR3 length is 14 residues. With 3 bases removed from V and 3 bases from J, the gap between germline ends came to 10 bases. Germline lookup yields CDR1 SNHLY and CDR2 FYNNEI. This PCR relied on a set of 60 Vbeta primers and 13 Jbeta primers. Data came from immunoSEQ multiplex PCR; TCRdb stores just in-frame clones and leaves some out. The table lists approximately 91,000 clones, around 73% of them singletons. The chain combines TRBV2 with TRBJ2-3, with a possible D match to TRBD1 (5 bases). The specimen was PBMCs. This sequence originates from a female donor in good health and CMV-seronegative. CDR3 DNA sequence: TGTGCCAGCAGTGAGAGACGACAGACAGATACGCAGTATTTT. It yields the protein CASSERRQTDTQYF.